The following is a T cell receptor beta chain sequence with its context. Trimming cost V 6 bases and J 6 bases, with 18 bases left between them. Germline V CDR1 and CDR2: MNHEY, SVGAGI. This CDR3 is 14 amino acids long. This table comes from immunoSEQ multiplex PCR, and its TCRdb copy is limited to in-frame clones, with some not included. The sample includes nearly 250,000 clones, approximately 86% of them seen just once. The sample originates from a study of blood T cell repertoires in COVID-19. This sequence was found in a woman in her fifties or sixties who had recovered from COVID-19. Input material: peripheral blood. This sequence joins TRBV6-5 and TRBJ2-7; D might be TRBD1 (6 bases). The CDR3 loop reads CASRPGQRPSEQYF. Written as DNA, the CDR3 is TGTGCCAGCAGACCGGGACAAAGGCCTTCCGAGCAGTACTTC.